What follows are 21 T cell receptor beta chains derived from one specimen sequenced in a study of chemoradiotherapy in HPV16-positive cancers. The protocol was immunoSEQ multiplex PCR, while the TCRdb copy is restricted to in-frame clones and leaves out a portion. The repertoire consists of fewer than 9,500 clones, with around 81% occurring once and the leading ten covering more than 6.5%. Sampling was done from a patient who underwent chemoradiotherapy. Receptors were obtained from a human donor with HPV-associated anogenital cancer.

This clone was counted only a few times. The rearrangement uses TRBV5-1 and TRBJ1-5; no firm D call. The V gene's germline CDR1 is SGHRS and CDR2 YFSETQ. V was shortened by 1 base and J by 1 base, with 9 bases between the two germline ends. The CDR3 loop spans 15 amino acids. CDR3 in amino acids: CASSLYGESNQPQHF. For the CDR3, the DNA is TGCGCCAGCAGCTTGTACGGAGAGAGCAATCAGCCCCAGCATTTT.

This clone came up a few times. In nucleotides, the CDR3 is TGTGCCAGCAGACTTGGACAAGGGTCGGGTCAGCCCCAGCATTTT. Residues: CASRLGQGSGQPQHF. The chain employs TRBV27 and TRBJ1-5, with D perhaps TRBD1 (5 bases). V lost 6 bases and J lost 6, with 18 bases in between. CDR3 length: 15 amino acids. Germline V gene sequence: CDR1 MNHEY, CDR2 SMNVEV (reference sequence).

V usage is TRBV27 and J usage is TRBJ2-4, with D possibly called TRBD1 or TRBD2 (5 bases each). The germline V gene encodes CDR1 MNHEY and CDR2 SMNVEV (reference sequence). Trimming took off 5 bases at V and 8 bases at J, with 19 bases between the two ends. The CDR3 consists of 15 residues. CDR3 protein: CASSPPGTGLDIQYF. The CDR3 DNA sequence: TGTGCCAGCAGTCCCCCCGGGACGGGCCTGGACATTCAGTACTTC.

This clone was counted a few times. This rearrangement joins TRBV19 to TRBJ2-1; possible D gene TRBD2, 7 bases. The CDR3 is made up of 14 amino acids. Looked up from germline, CDR1 is LNHDA and CDR2 is SQIVND (reference sequence). Trimming took 7 bases from V and 3 from J, leaving 13 bases between them. CDR3 in amino acids: CASTGGSLYNEQFF. CDR3 nucleotides: TGTGCCAGTACGGGGGGCTCTCTCTACAATGAGCAGTTCTTC. The complete variable domain, with remaining parts taken from reference TRBV19 and TRBJ2-1, reads DGGITQSPKYLFRKEGQNVTLSCEQNLNHDAMYWYRQDPGQGLRLIYYSQIVNDFQKGDIAEGYSVSREKKESFPLTVTSAQKNPTAFYLCASTGGSLYNEQFFGPGTRLTVL.

The chain carries TRBV27 and TRBJ2-5; TRBD2 agrees at 10 bases. The J call may not be correct, given that the DNA end is closer to TRBJ2-7. The CDR3 runs to 14 residues. Per germline, CDR1 MNHEY and CDR2 SMNVEV (reference sequence). CDR3 sequence reads: CASSPGLAVYEQYF. CDR3 nucleotides: TGTGCCAGCAGTCCAGGACTAGCGGTATACGAGCAGTACTTC.

V usage is TRBV5-1 and J usage is TRBJ2-7, with D maybe TRBD2 (6 bases). The CDR3 has 14 residues. The germline gives CDR1 SGHRS, CDR2 YFSETQ. V was trimmed by 3 bases and J by 3 bases, leaving 13 bases between them. CDR3 amino acids: CASSSSGDIYEQYF. In DNA, the CDR3 is TGCGCCAGCAGCTCCTCGGGAGACATCTACGAGCAGTACTTC. Drawing the rest from reference TRBV5-1 and TRBJ2-7, the complete variable domain is KAGVTQTPRYLIKTRGQQVTLSCSPISGHRSVSWYQQTPGQGLQFLFEYFSETQRNKGNFPGRFSGRQFSNSRSEMNVSTLELGDSALYLCASSSSGDIYEQYFGPGTRLTVT.

The rearrangement links TRBV12-5 to TRBJ1-1; 8 bases are a match to TRBD1. This CDR3 is built from 14 residues. Germline V gene lookup returns CDR1 LGHNT and CDR2 FRNRAP. Trimming at V came to 6 bases and at J to 3 bases, leaving 6 bases not matched to a gene. The CDR3 bases are TGTGCTAGTGGCCCTACAGGGGGGGACACTGAAGCTTTCTTT. Its protein product is CASGPTGGDTEAFF.

The chain joins TRBV5-5 to TRBJ1-1; D ambiguous. The CDR3 has 14 amino acids. Germline CDR1 and CDR2: SGHKS and YYEKEE (reference sequence). V dropped 0 bases and J dropped 5 bases, with 11 bases sitting between them. The CDR3 DNA sequence: TGTGCCAGCAGCTTGGATGGGATCTCAACTGAAGCTTTCTTT. Translation: CASSLDGISTEAFF.

The rearrangement links TRBV11-3 to TRBJ2-1; D might be TRBD1 (5 bases). The ends were cut back, 3 bases at V and 10 bases at J, with 10 bases in the middle. Germline CDR1 reads SGHNT; CDR2 reads YENEEA. The CDR3 has 12 residues. The CDR3 nucleotides are TGTGCCAGCAGCTTCTCAGGGTTCGAGCAGTTCTTC. It is translated as CASSFSGFEQFF.

The V call is TRBV6-5, the J call TRBJ1-4; no definite D call. The V end was cut by 10 bases, the J end by 5 bases, with 14 bases between. This CDR3 is 13 amino acids long. Germline CDR1 and CDR2: MNHEY and SVGAGI. This CDR3 reads CAISLRTNEKLFF. DNA for the CDR3: TGTGCCATATCACTAAGGACCAATGAAAAACTGTTTTTT.

V usage is TRBV7-2 and J usage is TRBJ2-1; 8 nucleotides align to TRBD2. The CDR3 length is 14 residues. V was clipped by 1 base and J by 12 bases; unmatched bases: 8. Per the germline V gene, CDR1 is SGHTA and CDR2 is FQGNSA. The CDR3 reads CASSLVYGREVQFF. CDR3 nucleotides: TGTGCCAGCAGCTTAGTTTACGGGAGGGAGGTGCAGTTCTTC.

This clone has more than one count but fewer than ten. This chain joins TRBV10-3 and TRBJ2-7; D is ambiguous. Germline CDR1 reads ENHRY; CDR2 reads SYGVKD. V was clipped by 4 bases and J by 3 bases, with 10 bases between them. The CDR3 spans 13 residues. Here the CDR3 DNA reads TGTGCCATCAGTGTTAACTCATACTACGAGCAGTACTTC. It specifies CAISVNSYYEQYF.

This clone has only one observation. This sequence joins TRBV7-8 and TRBJ1-2; no clear D. From germline, CDR1 is SGHVS and CDR2 FQNEAQ. The CDR3 length is 16 residues. V was shortened by 1 base and J by 3 bases, with 15 bases between the two germline ends. CDR3 DNA: TGTGCCAGCAGCTTAGGGCGAGGAATCGAGCACTATGGCTACACCTTC. Amino acids: CASSLGRGIEHYGYTF.

This CDR3 is CATRTGRGWDTEAFF. Written as DNA, the CDR3 is TGTGCCACCCGCACAGGGAGGGGCTGGGACACTGAAGCTTTCTTT. The J gene is TRBJ1-1, the V gene TRBV6-1, with D perhaps matching TRBD1 (6 bases). The CDR3 consists of 15 residues. V dropped 10 bases and J dropped 3 bases, with 21 bases sitting between them. The V gene's germline CDR1 is MNHNS and CDR2 SASEGT.

This chain joins TRBV7-9 and TRBJ1-5; tentative D call: TRBD1 (5 bases). CDR3 length: 13 amino acids. Trimming took 5 bases from V and 5 from J, leaving 10 bases between them. The germline gives CDR1 SEHNR, CDR2 FQNEAQ (reference sequence). The CDR3, as DNA: TGTGCCAGCAGCCGGGACCGAGATCAGCCCCAGCATTTT. This gives the protein CASSRDRDQPQHF.

V gene TRBV19 combines with J gene TRBJ1-2, with no clear D. This CDR3 is built from 13 residues. Germline values: CDR1 LNHDA, CDR2 SQIVND (reference sequence). Trimming shortened V by 5 bases and J by 6 bases, and 13 bases separated the two germline ends. CDR3 in DNA: TGTGCCAGTAGTCTCGCCATGGGGAATGGCTACACCTTC. It encodes CASSLAMGNGYTF. Variable domain in full (rest from reference TRBV19 and TRBJ1-2): DGGITQSPKYLFRKEGQNVTLSCEQNLNHDAMYWYRQDPGQGLRLIYYSQIVNDFQKGDIAEGYSVSREKKESFPLTVTSAQKNPTAFYLCASSLAMGNGYTFGSGTRLTVV.

The chain employs TRBV19 and TRBJ1-5; 8 positions match TRBD1. The V segment lost 1 base and the J segment 0 bases; nucleotides outside the gene matches: 8. The CDR3 sequence is 18 residues long. CDR1 and CDR2 from the germline V gene are LNHDA and SQIVND (reference sequence). The CDR3 reads CASSIAPRTGYSNQPQHF. In DNA, the CDR3 is TGTGCCAGTAGTATAGCCCCCCGGACAGGGTATAGCAATCAGCCCCAGCATTTT.

The chain combines TRBV7-2 with TRBJ1-1; D perhaps matches TRBD1 (5 bases). CDR1 and CDR2 from the germline V gene are SGHTA and FQGNSA. Trimming cost V 5 bases and J 2 bases, with 15 bases left between them. This CDR3 contains 15 residues. CDR3 bases: TGTGCCAGCAGCCTGGGGTTAGGGGCAAACACTGAAGCTTTCTTT. Its protein is CASSLGLGANTEAFF. Together with reference TRBV7-2 and TRBJ1-1, the CDR3 gives the full variable domain: GAGVSQSPSNKVTEKGKDVELRCDPISGHTALYWYRQSLGQGLEFLIYFQGNSAPDKSGLPSDRFSAERTGGSVSTLTIQRTQQEDSAVYLCASSLGLGANTEAFFGQGTRLTVV.

The chain is built from TRBV4-3 and TRBJ2-6; D gene ambiguous. The germline gives CDR1 LGHNA, CDR2 YSLEER. The CDR3 spans 16 residues. V dropped 3 bases and J dropped 0 bases, with 9 bases sitting between them. The CDR3 sequence: CASSQAPRSGANVLTF. In DNA form, the CDR3 reads TGCGCCAGCAGCCAGGCCCCCCGCTCTGGGGCCAACGTCCTGACTTTC.

V gene TRBV7-6 combines with J gene TRBJ2-1; weak D call: TRBD1 (5 bases). Germline loops: CDR1 SGHVS, CDR2 FNYEAQ. Trimming cost V 0 bases and J 0 bases, with 9 bases left between them. CDR3 length equals 16 residues. The CDR3 DNA sequence: TGTGCCAGCAGCTTAGCCCACAGGTTCTCCTACAATGAGCAGTTCTTC. It codes for CASSLAHRFSYNEQFF.

This chain joins TRBV19 and TRBJ2-1; TRBD2 agrees at 7 bases. CDR1 is LNHDA and CDR2 is SQIVND in the germline V gene (reference sequence). The CDR3 extends over 15 amino acids. The V and J ends lost 10 bases and 1 base, in that order; junction bases with no gene match: 10. CDR3 in DNA: TGTGCCACCACCTCGAGGGGAGGGTCCTACAATGAGCAGTTCTTC. This sequence encodes CATTSRGGSYNEQFF.